This T cell receptor (gamma chain) emerged from a study of Vδ1+ human thymocytes. This CDR3 has 12 amino acids. Germline CDR1 and CDR2: EGSTGY and YDSYTSSV. V lost 6 bases and J lost 2; bases outside the gene matches: 4. Whole-study findings and limits: Highly polyclonal TRG and TRD repertoires with Gaussian CDR3 length distributions appeared in thymus.

This clone was picked up a small number of times. Antigen: not known. Extracted RNA was reverse transcribed into cDNA. CDR3 amplicons came from multiplex PCR with pooled V-gene forward and constant-region reverse primers. TCRdb processed the multiplex PCR reads again with the CATT caller. This table has tens of thousands of gamma-chain clones, around 15% appearing once. This sequence originates from a child under two years old who had congenital heart surgery. The material sequenced was Vdelta1+ gamma-delta thymocytes from the thymus. Stated subset: FACS-sorted CD3+ TCRalphabeta- TCRVdelta1+ TCRVdelta2- thymocytes. This chain connects TRGV4 to TRGJ1 or TRGJ2. The CDR3 DNA sequence: TGTGCCACCTGGATCCATTATTATAAGAAACTCTTT. Amino acid sequence: CATWIHYYKKLF.